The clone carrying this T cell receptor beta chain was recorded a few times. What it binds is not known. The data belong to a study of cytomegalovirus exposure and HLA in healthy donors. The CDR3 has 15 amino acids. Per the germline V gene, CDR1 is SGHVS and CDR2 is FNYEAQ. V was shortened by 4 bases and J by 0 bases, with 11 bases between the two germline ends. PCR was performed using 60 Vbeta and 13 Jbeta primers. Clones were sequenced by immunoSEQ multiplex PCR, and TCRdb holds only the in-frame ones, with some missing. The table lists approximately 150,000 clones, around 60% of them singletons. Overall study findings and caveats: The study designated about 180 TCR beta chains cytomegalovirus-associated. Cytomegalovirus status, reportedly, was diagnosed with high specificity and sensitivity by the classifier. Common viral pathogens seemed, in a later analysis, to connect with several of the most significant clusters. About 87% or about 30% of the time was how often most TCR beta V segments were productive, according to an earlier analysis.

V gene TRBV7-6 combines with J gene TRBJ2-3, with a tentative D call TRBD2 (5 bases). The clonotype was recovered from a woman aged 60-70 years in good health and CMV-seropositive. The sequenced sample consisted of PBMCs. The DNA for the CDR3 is TGTGCCAGCAGCTCCGGAGGCACGAGCACAGATACGCAGTATTTT. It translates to CASSSGGTSTDTQYF.